These 27 T cell receptor beta chains were all obtained from the same sample, sequenced in a study of T cell changes during pregnancy in multiple sclerosis. Sequenced by immunoSEQ multiplex PCR; TCRdb stores in-frame clones only, minus some. Of about 31,000 clones listed, 80% to 90% are singletons. Material: CD8+ T cells from peripheral blood mononuclear cells, obtained in the first trimester of pregnancy. Every receptor here comes from a female donor with multiple sclerosis, enrolled in a pregnancy study.

This chain joins TRBV15 and TRBJ2-5, with 12 bases lining up with TRBD2. J was trimmed by 5 bases and V by 2 bases; bases with no gene match: 0. The CDR3 length is 14 residues. Germline V lookup: CDR1 LNHNV, CDR2 YYDKDF (reference sequence). The CDR3 nucleotides read TGTGCCACCAGCAGAACTAGCGGGAGGGAGACCCAGTACTTC. Amino acid sequence: CATSRTSGRETQYF. The full variable domain, with the rest looked up from reference TRBV15 and TRBJ2-5, is DAMVIQNPRYQVTQFGKPVTLSCSQTLNHNVMYWYQQKSSQAPKLLFHYYDKDFNNEADTPDNFQSRRPNTSFCFLDIRSPGLGDTAMYLCATSRTSGRETQYFGPGTRLLVL.

In this sample, this clone turned up once. At one end the junction does not follow the germline gene, possibly because of a read error. The CDR3 is CASSYSIDGANEQFF. In nucleotides, the CDR3 is TGTGCCAGCAGCTACTCGATAGACGGAGCAAATGAGCAGTTCTTC. The chain joins TRBV6-5 to TRBJ2-1; no reliable D call. This CDR3 is built from 15 residues. Germline-derived CDR1 and CDR2 are MNHEY and SVGAGI.

The genes are TRBV28 and TRBJ1-1; the D is unclear. The V gene lost 8 bases and the J gene lost 12 bases, with 19 bases spanning the gap. This CDR3 spans 12 amino acids. Looked up from germline, CDR1 is MDHEN and CDR2 is SYDVKM. The CDR3 region has the DNA TGTGCCAGCCTTCAGGAGGACTCCCGCTCTTTCTTT. This translates into CASLQEDSRSFF.

The chain recombines TRBV27 with TRBJ1-1; TRBD1 matches 9 bases. The CDR3 length is 14 residues. Germline V gene sequence: CDR1 MNHEY, CDR2 SMNVEV (reference sequence). Trimming took 4 bases from V and 4 from J; bases not matched to a gene: 4. CDR3 DNA: TGTGCCAGCAGTTCACACAGGGGGCCCACTGAAGCTTTCTTT. Amino acids: CASSSHRGPTEAFF.

The V and J genes are TRBV19 and TRBJ1-3, with a possible D match to TRBD1 (5 bases). Between the trimmed V and J ends, which lost 3 bases and 7 bases, there was a span of 13 bases. The CDR3 sequence is 14 residues long. Germline loops: CDR1 LNHDA, CDR2 SQIVND (reference sequence). The DNA of the CDR3 is TGTGCCAGTAGTATGCCTGGACATGGGAACACCATATATTTT. This translates into CASSMPGHGNTIYF.

V is TRBV30 and J is TRBJ2-1; TRBD1 matches at 8 bases. With V trimmed by 4 bases and J by 9 bases, 11 bases remained unmatched. Looked up from germline, CDR1 is GTSNPN and CDR2 is SVGIG (reference sequence). The CDR3 length is 14 residues. CDR3 region: CAWTLASRGPEQFF. The CDR3 bases are TGTGCCTGGACCCTCGCGTCCAGGGGGCCTGAGCAGTTCTTC.

This chain connects TRBV7-8 to TRBJ2-7; D is possibly TRBD1 (5 bases). Between the trimmed V and J ends, which lost 10 bases and 0 bases, there was a span of 16 bases. Looked up from germline, CDR1 is SGHVS and CDR2 is FQNEAQ. The CDR3 has 14 residues. The CDR3 region is CATVILDNSYEQYF. In DNA, the CDR3 is TGTGCCACCGTTATACTGGACAACTCCTACGAGCAGTACTTC.

This chain joins TRBV11-2 and TRBJ1-2; D may be TRBD1 (5 bases). CDR3 length: 14 amino acids. V shed 4 bases and J shed 0 bases, with 9 bases lying between them. Germline assignment: CDR1 SGHAT and CDR2 FQNNGV. This chain's CDR3 is CASSYQDTNYGYTF. DNA for the CDR3: TGTGCCAGCAGCTACCAGGACACTAACTATGGCTACACCTTC.

The chain joins TRBV6-1 to TRBJ1-1; maybe TRBD1 (5 bases). With 4 bases removed from V and 1 base from J, the gap between germline ends came to 10 bases. CDR1 MNHNS and CDR2 SASEGT come from the germline V gene. CDR3 size: 14 residues. CDR3 region: CASSAGLENTEAFF. CDR3 sequence (DNA): TGTGCCAGCAGTGCGGGACTCGAGAACACTGAAGCTTTCTTT.

CDR3 amino acids: CASSLAGGGREETQYF. The CDR3 coding sequence is TGTGCCAGCAGCTTGGCTGGGGGCGGGAGGGAAGAGACCCAGTACTTC. This sequence joins TRBV5-5 and TRBJ2-5; 9 bases match TRBD2. Per the germline V gene, CDR1 is SGHKS and CDR2 is YYEKEE (reference sequence). Trimming removed 0 bases from V and 3 bases from J; junction bases left unmatched: 6. This CDR3 contains 16 residues.

The rearrangement uses TRBV28 and TRBJ2-3; 10 positions agree with TRBD2. Trimming at V came to 5 bases and at J to 5 bases, leaving 13 bases not matched to a gene. Germline values: CDR1 MDHEN, CDR2 SYDVKM. The CDR3 is 17 residues long. CDR3 in amino acids: CASSPPLSGRSRDTQYF. The CDR3, as DNA: TGTGCCAGCAGTCCCCCCCTTAGCGGGAGGTCACGAGATACGCAGTATTTT. Filled out from reference TRBV28 and TRBJ2-3, the complete variable domain reads DVKVTQSSRYLVKRTGEKVFLECVQDMDHENMFWYRQDPGLGLRLIYFSYDVKMKEKGDIPEGYSVSREKKERFSLILESASTNQTSMYLCASSPPLSGRSRDTQYFGPGTRLTVL.

V and J are TRBV27 and TRBJ1-2; D not certain. CDR3 length equals 15 residues. The germline V gene encodes CDR1 MNHEY and CDR2 SMNVEV (reference sequence). V was shortened by 2 bases and J by 2 bases, with 12 bases between the two germline ends. The CDR3 nucleotides are TGTGCCAGCAGTTTAACCCTGGGAGGAAACTATGGCTACACCTTC. Translated, it gives CASSLTLGGNYGYTF.

DNA for the CDR3: TGTGCCGGACAAACGGGGAACACTGAAGCTTTCTTT. This gives the protein CAGQTGNTEAFF. The J gene is TRBJ1-1, the V gene TRBV6-7, with a weak D call TRBD1 (5 bases). TRBV6-7 is marked as an open reading frame, function uncertain. V shed 11 bases and J shed 1 base, with 11 bases lying between them. The CDR3 sequence is 12 residues long.

The rearrangement uses TRBV12-5 and TRBJ2-7; D uncertain. The V end lost 1 base, the J end lost 3 bases, and 4 bases lay between the germline ends. In germline, CDR1 is LGHNT, CDR2 FRNRAP. CDR3 length equals 12 residues. The chain's CDR3 is CASGLALYEQYF. The CDR3, as DNA: TGTGCTAGTGGTTTGGCCCTCTACGAGCAGTACTTC.

The chain links TRBV5-1 to TRBJ2-3, with D possibly TRBD1 on 7 matching bases. The germline CDR1 and CDR2 sequences are SGHRS and YFSETQ. The CDR3 runs 14 residues. The V end was cut by 2 bases, the J end by 5 bases, with 12 bases between. In nucleotides, the CDR3 is TGCGCCAGCAGCTTAGCAGGGGGGATAGATACGCAGTATTTT. Translating it yields CASSLAGGIDTQYF.

The chain combines TRBV5-1 with TRBJ2-2; D not certain. CDR3 length equals 12 residues. Trimming shortened V by 0 bases and J by 6 bases, and 3 bases separated the two germline ends. Per germline, CDR1 SGHRS and CDR2 YFSETQ. Here the CDR3 reads CASSLAAGELFF. The CDR3 nucleotides read TGCGCCAGCAGCTTGGCGGCCGGGGAGCTGTTTTTT.

This chain uses TRBV30 with TRBJ1-1; D perhaps matches TRBD1 (5 bases). The germline CDR1 and CDR2 sequences are GTSNPN and SVGIG (reference sequence). The CDR3 runs to 13 residues. V gave up 5 bases and J gave up 1 base, with 11 bases separating them. This chain's CDR3 is CAWEMGPNTEAFF. As DNA, the CDR3 is TGTGCCTGGGAGATGGGGCCGAACACTGAAGCTTTCTTT.

V is TRBV4-1 and J is TRBJ1-2; D is perhaps TRBD1 (5 bases). Germline lookup yields CDR1 MGHRA and CDR2 YSYEKL. V was clipped by 6 bases and J by 0 bases, with 11 bases between them. The CDR3 loop spans 14 amino acids. CDR3 region: CASRGLGTNYGYTF. As DNA, the CDR3 is TGCGCCAGCAGGGGACTGGGAACTAACTATGGCTACACCTTC.

The rearrangement joins TRBV25-1 to TRBJ1-1; D is unclear. CDR3 length equals 12 residues. Germline CDR1 reads MGHDK; CDR2 reads SYGVNS. V lost 7 bases, J lost 6 bases, and 12 bases lay in between. The CDR3 coding sequence is TGTGCCAGCACGGACGGGGAACCTGAAGCTTTCTTT. As protein: CASTDGEPEAFF.

The gene calls are TRBV6-6 and TRBJ1-4; 9 bases map to TRBD1. The CDR3 covers 15 residues. CDR1 and CDR2 (germline): MNHNY, SVGAGI (reference sequence). Trimming at V came to 7 bases and at J to 4 bases, leaving 7 bases not matched to a gene. The CDR3 nucleotides are TGTGCCAGCAACGAACAGGGGGCGTTTAATGAAAAACTGTTTTTT. Translation: CASNEQGAFNEKLFF.

The gene calls are TRBV5-1 and TRBJ2-7; the D is unclear. Germline V lookup: CDR1 SGHRS, CDR2 YFSETQ. V was trimmed by 2 bases and J by 4 bases, leaving 4 bases between them. The CDR3 consists of 11 residues. CDR3 sequence: CASSFGYEQYF. CDR3 in DNA: TGCGCCAGCAGCTTCGGGTACGAGCAGTACTTC.

The V and J genes are TRBV9 and TRBJ2-7; 7 nucleotides agree with TRBD2. There are 16 residues in the CDR3. The junction had 15 bases not matched to a gene; V was cut back by 4 bases and J by 5 bases. Per the germline V gene, CDR1 is SGDLS and CDR2 is YYNGEE. The CDR3 bases are TGTGCCAGCAGCTCCCTTGAGACTAGCTATTTCGACGAGCAGTACTTC. This gives the protein CASSSLETSYFDEQYF.

This sequence joins TRBV7-9 and TRBJ1-1, with no clear D. CDR3 length: 15 amino acids. Germline V gene lookup returns CDR1 SEHNR and CDR2 FQNEAQ (reference sequence). V lost 1 base and J lost 0, with 9 bases in between. The CDR3 DNA reads TGTGCCAGCAGCTTAGGGGCGCTGATGAACACTGAAGCTTTCTTT. Translated: CASSLGALMNTEAFF.

This rearrangement joins TRBV9 to TRBJ1-5, with no clear D. The germline CDR1 and CDR2 sequences are SGDLS and YYNGEE. Trimming removed 0 bases at V and 5 bases at J, with 6 bases between. CDR3 size: 13 residues. The CDR3 is CASSVEPDQPQHF. In nucleotides, the CDR3 is TGTGCCAGCAGCGTAGAGCCGGATCAGCCCCAGCATTTT.

V gene TRBV6-5 combines with J gene TRBJ1-2; D may be TRBD1 (5 bases). The germline V and J ends were trimmed by 0 bases and 4 bases, with 9 bases remaining between them. This CDR3 spans 14 amino acids. Germline CDR1 and CDR2: MNHEY and SVGAGI. Here the CDR3 DNA reads TGTGCCAGCAGTTACTCTGCAGGGCTCTATGGCTACACCTTC. It codes for CASSYSAGLYGYTF.

This clone appeared once. The chain couples TRBV14 to TRBJ2-7; 7 nucleotides agree with TRBD1. Germline CDR1 and CDR2: SGHDN and FVKESK. The CDR3 totals 14 residues. V was clipped by 5 bases and J by 3 bases; unmatched bases: 7. For the CDR3, the DNA is TGTGCCAGCAGCGGCGGACAGGACCGCTACGAGCAGTACTTC. As protein: CASSGGQDRYEQYF.

This sequence joins TRBV15 and TRBJ2-7; D call uncertain. The CDR3 sequence is 12 residues long. Germline V lookup: CDR1 LNHNV, CDR2 YYDKDF (reference sequence). V gave up 1 base and J gave up 2 bases, with 3 bases separating them. The CDR3, as DNA: TGTGCCACCAGCAGAGCGGCCTACGAGCAGTACTTC. Its protein is CATSRAAYEQYF.